The entry below describes one T cell receptor (beta chain). Its antigen remains unidentified. The data are from a study of cytomegalovirus exposure and HLA in healthy donors. Regarding the study as a whole: 87-base-pair reads could not separate some V segments, including TRBV6-2 and TRBV6-3. Presence/absence analyses took donor sequencing depth as roughly uniform. There were reportedly fewer N-insertions in an Asian-associated ancestry cluster than the roughly 670-donor mean, in a later analysis.

V lost 5 bases, J lost 3 bases, and 4 bases stayed unmatched. Looked up from germline, CDR1 is MDHEN and CDR2 is SYDVKM. This CDR3 is 13 amino acids long. Nominally healthy donors provided the samples, though records likely missed some immune exposures. The PCR had 60 Vbeta and 13 Jbeta primers. This table comes from immunoSEQ multiplex PCR, and its TCRdb copy is limited to in-frame clones, with some not included. The repertoire holds approximately 150,000 clones, with around 81% as singletons. The specimen sequenced was PBMCs. J is TRBJ2-7 and V is TRBV28; TRBD2 aligns across 7 bases. The receptor was derived from a man in his forties in good health and CMV-seronegative. The CDR3 nucleotides read TGTGCCAGCAGTGGGGGGGGTGGCTACGAGCAGTACGTC. Translating gives CASSGGGGYEQYV.